These T cell receptor beta chains were read from a single sample in a study of blood T cell repertoires in COVID-19. Profiling relied on immunoSEQ multiplex PCR, and the TCRdb table lists in-frame clones only, not all of them. The data contain 270,000 or so clones, 83% of them seen just once; the ten biggest clones take up approximately 9%. Material for sequencing was peripheral blood. The receptors shown here come from a woman in her 50s who had recovered from COVID-19. Each CDR3 is given with its conserved first and last residue. The order of the fields is CDR3 protein, CDR3 DNA, V gene, D gene, clone size, J gene. The D gene is left open where the match is weak. Not all rows give a size; the values are once, few, many and, for expanded clones, a class.

CASTEGGGKSNQPQHF	TGTGCCAGCACCGAGGGGGGGGGCAAGAGCAATCAGCCCCAGCATTTT	TRBV28	NA	NA	TRBJ1-5
CASSQGIWGQGFQETQYF	TGCGCCAGCAGCCAAGGGATCTGGGGACAGGGGTTCCAAGAGACCCAGTACTTC	TRBV4-3	TRBD1	few	TRBJ2-5
CATQGELSGELFF	TGTGCCACTCAGGGGGAACTCTCCGGGGAGCTGTTTTTT	TRBV2	TRBD1	once	TRBJ2-2
CASSPSETQYF	TGTGCCAGCAGTCCCTCAGAGACCCAGTACTTC	TRBV28	NA	NA	TRBJ2-5
CASSFTGLPSYEQYF	TGTGCCAGCAGCTTTACAGGTTTACCGTCCTACGAGCAGTACTTC	TRBV5-5	NA	NA	TRBJ2-7
CASSLVTSGIYEQYF	TGTGCCAGCAGCTTAGTGACTAGCGGGATCTACGAGCAGTACTTC	TRBV5-4	TRBD2	NA	TRBJ2-7
CAISEEQETQYF	TGTGCCATCAGCGAGGAGCAAGAGACCCAGTACTTC	TRBV10-3	NA	once	TRBJ2-5
CASNPFGGGTEAFF	TGTGCCAGCAACCCGTTCGGGGGAGGTACTGAAGCTTTCTTT	TRBV6-5	NA	NA	TRBJ1-1
CAWSVPGQRREKLFF	TGTGCCTGGAGTGTACCGGGACAGAGGCGTGAAAAACTGTTTTTT	TRBV30	TRBD1	NA	TRBJ1-4
CASSIASGGAHEQFF	TGTGCCAGTAGTATAGCTAGCGGGGGGGCTCATGAGCAGTTCTTC	TRBV19	TRBD2	NA	TRBJ2-1
CASSSDGGDNEKLFF	TGTGCCAGCAGCTCGGATGGAGGGGATAATGAAAAACTGTTTTTT	TRBV21-1	NA	NA	TRBJ1-4
CASIRGDISSSGANVLTF	TGTGCCAGTATCAGGGGGGACATATCATCCTCTGGGGCCAACGTCCTGACTTTC	TRBV19	NA	NA	TRBJ2-6
CAISDGTSGAYEQYF	TGTGCCATCAGTGACGGGACTAGCGGGGCTTACGAGCAGTACTTC	TRBV10-3	TRBD2	few	TRBJ2-7
CASRTNRGSGANVLTF	TGTGCCAGCAGGACAAACAGGGGATCTGGGGCCAACGTCCTGACTTTC	TRBV28	TRBD1	NA	TRBJ2-6
CSARTGYEQYF	TGCAGTGCTAGAACGGGCTACGAGCAGTACTTC	TRBV20-1	NA	NA	TRBJ2-7
CASSEVGNEQFF	TGTGCCAGCAGCGAGGTGGGCAATGAGCAGTTCTTC	TRBV11-2	NA	NA	TRBJ2-1
CASSLGRTGSTEAFF	TGCGCCAGCAGCTTGGGGAGGACAGGGAGCACTGAAGCTTTCTTT	TRBV5-1	TRBD1	few	TRBJ1-1
CASSTTALYGYTF	TGTGCCAGCAGCACGACAGCACTCTATGGCTACACCTTC	TRBV9	NA	NA	TRBJ1-2
CASSLTRDKVYGYTF	TGTGCCAGCAGCCTTACCAGGGATAAGGTCTATGGCTACACCTTC	TRBV5-4	NA	NA	TRBJ1-2
CASSPGVVYGYTF	TGTGCCAGCAGCCCAGGGGTAGTCTATGGCTACACCTTC	TRBV28	NA	few	TRBJ1-2
CASSFAGSGRLSTQYF	TGTGCCAGCAGTTTCGCTGGTAGCGGGAGGTTATCTACGCAGTATTTT	TRBV28	TRBD2	NA	TRBJ2-3
CATGGVDLQKETQYF	TGTGCCACAGGGGGGGTCGACCTTCAAAAAGAGACCCAGTACTTC	TRBV24-1	NA	NA	TRBJ2-5
CASRPTAYEQYF	TGTGCCAGCAGACCGACAGCGTACGAGCAGTACTTC	TRBV28	NA	NA	TRBJ2-7
CASSQLQVNGYTF	TGTGCCAGCAGTCAACTACAGGTGAATGGCTACACCTTC	TRBV6-2/TRBV6-3	NA	once	TRBJ1-2
CASSLEIGGTQYF	TGTGCCAGCAGCTTAGAGATAGGGGGGACCCAGTACTTC	TRBV7-2	NA	NA	TRBJ2-5
CAIGGRAASTDTQYF	TGTGCCATCGGGGGGAGGGCGGCCTCCACAGATACGCAGTATTTT	TRBV10-3	TRBD2	once	TRBJ2-3
CAWSVTGGGAQHF	TGTGCCTGGAGTGTAACCGGAGGAGGGGCCCAGCATTTT	TRBV30	NA	NA	TRBJ1-5
CASSTLAGGLYNEQFF	TGTGCCAGTAGTACACTAGCGGGAGGTCTATACAATGAGCAGTTCTTC	TRBV19	TRBD2	NA	TRBJ2-1
CASSWTGPSTEAFF	TGTGCCAGCAGTTGGACAGGGCCCAGCACTGAAGCTTTCTTT	TRBV28	TRBD1	few	TRBJ1-1
CASSTHNSNQPQHF	TGTGCCAGCAGTACACACAATAGCAATCAGCCCCAGCATTTT	TRBV28	NA	NA	TRBJ1-5
CASSLQGVSTDTQYF	TGTGCCAGCAGTTTGCAGGGGGTAAGCACAGATACGCAGTATTTT	TRBV28	TRBD1	NA	TRBJ2-3
CASSLGSGDTGELFF	TGTGCCAGCAGCTTAGGAAGCGGGGACACCGGGGAGCTGTTTTTT	TRBV11-3	TRBD2	NA	TRBJ2-2
CASSRESRTPGSCFF	NA	TRBV19	NA	NA	TRBJ2-2
CASSQVDRGGTEAFF	TGTGCCAGCAGCCAAGTTGACAGGGGAGGAACTGAAGCTTTCTTT	TRBV4-2	TRBD1	NA	TRBJ1-1
CASSRRLGNTGELFF	TGCGCCAGCAGCCGCCGTCTCGGGAACACCGGGGAGCTGTTTTTT	TRBV5-1	NA	NA	TRBJ2-2
CASSSRQGYNEQFF	TGTGCCAGCAGTTCCCGACAGGGGTACAATGAGCAGTTCTTC	TRBV6-2/TRBV6-3	TRBD1	NA	TRBJ2-1